The clone carrying this T cell receptor (beta chain) was recorded many times. Germline CDR1 is SGHTA and CDR2 is FQGNSA. V lost 4 bases and J lost 6, with 6 bases in between. The CDR3 covers 11 residues. Amplification targeted TCR beta CDR3 regions from RNA transcripts. Researchers ran a first-round RT-PCR on the TCR CDR3 using the HTBI primer set. TCRdb called the multiplex PCR reads again in MiXCR, with one record for every CDR3 protein. The table shows 300,000 to 450,000 distinct CDR3 sequences, with less than 15% occurring only once. This sample stems from a study of T cells in Graves' hyperthyroidism and ophthalmopathy. Graves' hyperthyroidism was deemed stable absent ophthalmopathy progression within 18 months. Uncontrolled infection, other autoimmune disease, pregnancy or lactation disqualified patients from enrolment.

The chain links TRBV7-2 to TRBJ1-1; D unresolved. The specimen was blood. This clonotype originated in a woman aged 18-35 years with Graves' hyperthyroidism. CDR3 in amino acids: CASSSESEAFF. CDR3 sequence (DNA): TGTGCCAGCAGCTCCGAGTCTGAAGCTTTCTTT.